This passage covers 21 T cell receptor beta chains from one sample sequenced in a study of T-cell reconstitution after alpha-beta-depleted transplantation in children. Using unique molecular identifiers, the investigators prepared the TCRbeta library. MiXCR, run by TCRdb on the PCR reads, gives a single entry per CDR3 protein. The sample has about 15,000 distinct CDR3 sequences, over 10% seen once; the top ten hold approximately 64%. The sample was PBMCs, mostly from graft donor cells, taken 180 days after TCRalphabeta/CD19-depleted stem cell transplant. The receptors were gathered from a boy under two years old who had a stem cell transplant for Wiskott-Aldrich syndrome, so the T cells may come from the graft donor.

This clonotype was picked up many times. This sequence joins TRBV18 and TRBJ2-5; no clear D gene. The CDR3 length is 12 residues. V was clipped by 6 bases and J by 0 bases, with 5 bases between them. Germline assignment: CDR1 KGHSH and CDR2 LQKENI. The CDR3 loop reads CASSHYQETQYF. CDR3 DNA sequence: TGTGCCAGCTCCCACTACCAAGAGACCCAGTACTTC.

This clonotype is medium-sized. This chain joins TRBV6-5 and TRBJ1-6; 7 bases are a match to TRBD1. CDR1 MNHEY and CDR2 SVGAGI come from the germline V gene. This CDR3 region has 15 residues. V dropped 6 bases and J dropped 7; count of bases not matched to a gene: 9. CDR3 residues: CASRLLDRENSPLHF. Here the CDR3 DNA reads TGTGCCAGCAGGCTACTAGACAGGGAAAATTCACCCCTCCACTTT.

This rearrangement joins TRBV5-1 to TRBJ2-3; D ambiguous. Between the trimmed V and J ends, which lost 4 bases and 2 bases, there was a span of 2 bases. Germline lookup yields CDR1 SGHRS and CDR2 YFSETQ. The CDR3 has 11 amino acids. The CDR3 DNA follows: TGCGCCAGCAGCAACACAGATACGCAGTATTTT. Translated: CASSNTDTQYF.

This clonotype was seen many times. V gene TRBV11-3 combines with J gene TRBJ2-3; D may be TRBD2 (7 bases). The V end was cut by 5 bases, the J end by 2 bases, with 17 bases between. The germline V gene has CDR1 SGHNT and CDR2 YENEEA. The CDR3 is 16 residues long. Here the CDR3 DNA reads TGTGCCAGCAGCGCCGGCAAGGGGGGGACCACAGATACGCAGTATTTT. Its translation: CASSAGKGGTTDTQYF.

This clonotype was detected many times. CDR3 sequence: CASSRDWNTGELFF. In DNA form, the CDR3 reads TGTGCCAGCAGCCGGGACTGGAACACCGGGGAGCTGTTTTTT. The chain recombines TRBV7-6 with TRBJ2-2; maybe TRBD2 (6 bases). The germline V gene encodes CDR1 SGHVS and CDR2 FNYEAQ. Trimming took 5 bases from V and 1 from J, leaving 8 bases between them. This CDR3 spans 14 amino acids.

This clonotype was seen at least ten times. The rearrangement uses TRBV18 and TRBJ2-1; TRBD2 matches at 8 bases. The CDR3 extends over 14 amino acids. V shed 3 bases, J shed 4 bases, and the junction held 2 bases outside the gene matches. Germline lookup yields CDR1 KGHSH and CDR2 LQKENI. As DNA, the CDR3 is TGTGCCAGCTCACCGACTAGCGTATACAATGAGCAGTTCTTC. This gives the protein CASSPTSVYNEQFF.

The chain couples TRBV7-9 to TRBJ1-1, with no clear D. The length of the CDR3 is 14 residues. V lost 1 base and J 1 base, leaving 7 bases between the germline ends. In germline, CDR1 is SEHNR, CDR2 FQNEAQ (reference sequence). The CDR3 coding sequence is TGTGCCAGCAGCTTAGTTGGAGCGAACACTGAAGCTTTCTTT. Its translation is CASSLVGANTEAFF.

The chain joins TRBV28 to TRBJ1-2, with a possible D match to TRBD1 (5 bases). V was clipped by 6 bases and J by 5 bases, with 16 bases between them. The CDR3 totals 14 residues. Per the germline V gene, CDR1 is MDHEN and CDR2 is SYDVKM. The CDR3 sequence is CASRGLRGFYGYTF. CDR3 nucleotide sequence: TGTGCCAGCAGGGGGCTTAGGGGCTTTTATGGCTACACCTTC.

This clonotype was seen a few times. Here the CDR3 reads CASSFTDRAGNTIYF. The CDR3 region has the DNA TGTGCCAGCAGCTTCACCGACAGGGCTGGAAACACCATATATTTT. The chain links TRBV7-2 to TRBJ1-3, with 7 nucleotides matching TRBD1. The CDR3 length is 15 residues. V lost 3 bases and J lost 2; bases outside the gene matches: 4. The germline V gene has CDR1 SGHTA and CDR2 FQGNSA.

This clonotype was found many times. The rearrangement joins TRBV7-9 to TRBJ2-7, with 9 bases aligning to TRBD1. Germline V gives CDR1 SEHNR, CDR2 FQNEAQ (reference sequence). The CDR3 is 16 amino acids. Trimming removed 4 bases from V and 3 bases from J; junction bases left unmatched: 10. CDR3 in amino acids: CASSSPPPGQGYEQYF. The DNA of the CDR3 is TGTGCCAGCAGCTCACCACCTCCGGGACAGGGCTACGAGCAGTACTTC.

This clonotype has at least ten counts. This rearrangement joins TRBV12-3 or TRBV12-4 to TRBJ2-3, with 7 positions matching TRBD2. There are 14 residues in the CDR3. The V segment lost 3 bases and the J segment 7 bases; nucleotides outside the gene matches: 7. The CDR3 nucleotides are TGTGCCAGCAGTTTTGAGGGCGGGGGAAATACGCAGTATTTT. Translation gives CASSFEGGGNTQYF.

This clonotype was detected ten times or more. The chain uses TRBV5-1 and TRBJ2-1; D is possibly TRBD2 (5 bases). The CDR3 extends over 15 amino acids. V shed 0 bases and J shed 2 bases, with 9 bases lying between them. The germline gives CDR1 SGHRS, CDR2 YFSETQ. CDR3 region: CASSLASGTYNEQFF. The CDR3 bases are TGCGCCAGCAGCTTGGCGTCGGGGACCTACAATGAGCAGTTCTTC.

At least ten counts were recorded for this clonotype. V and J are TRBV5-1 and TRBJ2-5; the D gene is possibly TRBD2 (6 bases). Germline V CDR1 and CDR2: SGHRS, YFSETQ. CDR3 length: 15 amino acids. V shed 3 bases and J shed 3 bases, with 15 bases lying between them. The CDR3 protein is CASSSGGWGKETQYF. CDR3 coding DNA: TGCGCCAGCAGCTCCGGGGGTTGGGGGAAAGAGACCCAGTACTTC.

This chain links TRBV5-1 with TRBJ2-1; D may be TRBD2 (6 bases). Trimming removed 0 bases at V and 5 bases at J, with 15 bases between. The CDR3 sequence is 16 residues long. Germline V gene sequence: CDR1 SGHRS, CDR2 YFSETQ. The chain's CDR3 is CASSLVISGGDNEQFF. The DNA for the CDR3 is TGCGCCAGCAGCTTGGTAATCAGCGGAGGGGACAATGAGCAGTTCTTC.

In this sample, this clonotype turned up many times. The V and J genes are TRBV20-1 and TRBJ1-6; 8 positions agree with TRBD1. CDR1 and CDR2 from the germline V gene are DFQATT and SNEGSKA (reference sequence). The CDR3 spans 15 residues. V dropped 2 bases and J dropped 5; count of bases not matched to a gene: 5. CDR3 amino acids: CSARSRTGNNSPLHF. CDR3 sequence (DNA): TGCAGTGCTAGATCCCGGACAGGGAATAATTCACCCCTCCACTTT.

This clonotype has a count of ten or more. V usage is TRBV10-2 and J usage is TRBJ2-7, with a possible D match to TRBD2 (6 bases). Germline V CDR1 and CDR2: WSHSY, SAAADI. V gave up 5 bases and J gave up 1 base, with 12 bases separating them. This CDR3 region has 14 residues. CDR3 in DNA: TGCGCCAGCAGTCCCGTAGCGGCTTCCTACGAGCAGTACTTC. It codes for CASSPVAASYEQYF.

CDR3 sequence reads: CASSWPRSGEFGTEAFF. The CDR3 DNA follows: TGTGCCAGCAGCTGGCCAAGGTCGGGCGAATTTGGCACTGAAGCTTTCTTT. The rearrangement joins TRBV7-9 to TRBJ1-1; D is unresolved. Germline CDR1 SEHNR, CDR2 FQNEAQ (reference sequence). The CDR3 is 17 amino acids. Trimming cost V 4 bases and J 4 bases, with 22 bases left between them.

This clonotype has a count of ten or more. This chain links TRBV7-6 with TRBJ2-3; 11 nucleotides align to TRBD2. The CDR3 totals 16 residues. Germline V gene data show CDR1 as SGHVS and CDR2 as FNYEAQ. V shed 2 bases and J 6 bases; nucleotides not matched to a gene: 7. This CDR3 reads CASSLNLAGGGDTQYF. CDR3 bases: TGTGCCAGCAGCTTAAACCTAGCGGGGGGAGGGGATACGCAGTATTTT. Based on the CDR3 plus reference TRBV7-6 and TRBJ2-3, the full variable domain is GAGVSQSPRYKVTKRGQDVALRCDPISGHVSLYWYRQALGQGPEFLTYFNYEAQQDKSGLPNDRFSAERPEGSISTLTIQRTEQRDSAMYRCASSLNLAGGGDTQYFGPGTRLTVL.

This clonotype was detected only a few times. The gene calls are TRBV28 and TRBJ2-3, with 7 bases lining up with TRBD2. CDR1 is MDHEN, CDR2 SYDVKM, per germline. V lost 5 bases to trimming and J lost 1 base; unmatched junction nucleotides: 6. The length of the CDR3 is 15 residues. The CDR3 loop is CASSPLAVRTDTQYF. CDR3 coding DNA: TGTGCCAGCAGTCCTCTAGCGGTCCGCACAGATACGCAGTATTTT.

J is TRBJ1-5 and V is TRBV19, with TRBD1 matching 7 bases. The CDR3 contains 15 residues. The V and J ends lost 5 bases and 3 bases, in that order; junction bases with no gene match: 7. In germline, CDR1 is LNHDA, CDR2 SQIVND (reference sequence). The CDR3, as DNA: TGTGCCAGTAGTCTTTATACAGGGGTCAATCAGCCCCAGCATTTT. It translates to CASSLYTGVNQPQHF.

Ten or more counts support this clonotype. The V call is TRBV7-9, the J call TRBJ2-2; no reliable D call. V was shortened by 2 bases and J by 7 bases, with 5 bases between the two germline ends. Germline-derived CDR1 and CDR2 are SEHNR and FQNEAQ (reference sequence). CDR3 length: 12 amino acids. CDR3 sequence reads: CASSLRVGELFF. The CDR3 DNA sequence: TGTGCCAGCAGCTTAAGAGTCGGGGAGCTGTTTTTT.